Following are 31 T cell receptor beta chains from one sample sequenced in a study of cytomegalovirus exposure and HLA in healthy donors. In the PCR, 60 Vbeta and 13 Jbeta primers were used. Assay: immunoSEQ multiplex PCR; the TCRdb copy retains only in-frame clones and omits some. The table records approximately 130,000 clones, over 65% of them present only once. The sequenced material came from PBMCs. Receptors originate from a man aged 45-65 years in good health and CMV-seronegative.

The V and J genes are TRBV7-9 and TRBJ2-1; 10 nucleotides match TRBD2. The CDR3 runs to 15 residues. Germline V CDR1 and CDR2: SEHNR, FQNEAQ (reference sequence). V was clipped by 4 bases and J by 9 bases; unmatched bases: 9. CDR3 DNA sequence: TGTGCCAGCAGCTGGAAGAGCGGGAGGGCTGGTGAGCAGTTCTTC. Protein product: CASSWKSGRAGEQFF.

The chain recombines TRBV6-6 with TRBJ2-5; 9 bases are a match to TRBD1. Germline CDR1 MNHNY, CDR2 SVGAGI (reference sequence). Unmatched junction bases numbered 1, after V lost 5 bases and J lost 3 bases. The CDR3 covers 13 residues. Written as DNA, the CDR3 is TGTGCCAGCAGTAGGACAGGGGAAGAGACCCAGTACTTC. It encodes CASSRTGEETQYF.

This clone was observed a few times. The gene calls are TRBV6-6 and TRBJ1-4; D is undetermined. Trimming took 10 bases from V and 7 from J, leaving 19 bases between them. Germline V gene sequence: CDR1 MNHNY, CDR2 SVGAGI (reference sequence). The CDR3 spans 14 residues. The CDR3 region is CATLGRSLGEKLFF. Here the CDR3 DNA reads TGTGCCACCTTAGGGAGGAGCCTCGGTGAAAAACTGTTTTTT.

The V gene is TRBV5-1, the J gene TRBJ2-2, with D perhaps matching TRBD2 (5 bases). This CDR3 is built from 15 residues. The ends were cut back, 4 bases at V and 1 base at J, with 11 bases in the middle. The germline V gene encodes CDR1 SGHRS and CDR2 YFSETQ. The CDR3 region has the DNA TGCGCCAGCAGCCTGCCGGCGGGGAACACCGGGGAGCTGTTTTTT. This translates into CASSLPAGNTGELFF.

This clone was seen more than once but under ten times. The gene calls are TRBV10-3 and TRBJ2-2; 9 nucleotides align to TRBD1. The CDR3 runs to 15 residues. V dropped 8 bases and J dropped 3; count of bases not matched to a gene: 7. CDR1 is ENHRY, CDR2 SYGVKD, per germline. CDR3 loop: CAILPGTGYTGELFF. The CDR3 DNA sequence: TGTGCCATCTTACCCGGGACAGGGTACACCGGGGAGCTGTTTTTT.

In DNA, the CDR3 is TGTGCCAGCAGTTCCGGGACAGGGGGTCAAGAGACCCAGTACTTC. Its protein product is CASSSGTGGQETQYF. V gene TRBV28 combines with J gene TRBJ2-5; 11 bases fit TRBD1. The CDR3 loop spans 15 amino acids. J gave up 2 bases and V 4 bases, and 3 bases lay outside the gene matches. Germline V lookup: CDR1 MDHEN, CDR2 SYDVKM. The variable domain in full, with the rest retrieved from reference TRBV28 and TRBJ2-5, is DVKVTQSSRYLVKRTGEKVFLECVQDMDHENMFWYRQDPGLGLRLIYFSYDVKMKEKGDIPEGYSVSREKKERFSLILESASTNQTSMYLCASSSGTGGQETQYFGPGTRLLVL.

The chain employs TRBV11-2 and TRBJ1-6; D is perhaps TRBD1 (5 bases). V lost 1 base, J lost 10 bases, and 11 bases lay in between. Germline CDR1 and CDR2: SGHAT and FQNNGV. The length of the CDR3 is 14 residues. This chain's CDR3 is CASSLGGDQSPLHF. The CDR3 nucleotides read TGTGCCAGCAGCTTAGGGGGGGATCAATCACCCCTCCACTTT.

This chain uses TRBV7-2 with TRBJ2-7, with TRBD1 matching 9 bases. The germline V gene encodes CDR1 SGHTA and CDR2 FQGNSA. The length of the CDR3 is 15 residues. V shed 4 bases, J shed 2 bases, and the junction held 6 bases outside the gene matches. Here the CDR3 DNA reads TGTGCCAGCAGCTACAAAGGACAGGGGACCTACGAGCAGTACTTC. It is translated as CASSYKGQGTYEQYF.

The chain combines TRBV5-1 with TRBJ2-7, with D possibly matching TRBD2 (7 bases). The CDR3 loop spans 14 amino acids. With 1 base removed from V and 5 bases from J, the gap between germline ends came to 13 bases. The germline gives CDR1 SGHRS, CDR2 YFSETQ. The DNA of the CDR3 is TGCGCCAGCAGCTTGTCCGGGGGGCGAGACGAGCAGTACTTC. Its protein is CASSLSGGRDEQYF.

The rearrangement uses TRBV10-2 and TRBJ2-3, with 7 bases fitting TRBD2. CDR3 length equals 13 residues. Germline CDR1 reads WSHSY; CDR2 reads SAAADI. The J segment lost 3 bases and the V segment lost 7 bases, leaving 4 bases of the junction unmatched. This chain's CDR3 is CASKAGDTDTQYF. The CDR3 DNA reads as TGCGCCAGCAAGGCGGGAGATACAGATACGCAGTATTTT.

The chain links TRBV28 to TRBJ1-5, with D tentatively TRBD1 (6 bases). CDR3 size: 13 residues. Trimming removed 3 bases at V and 8 bases at J, with 11 bases between. Germline CDR1 is MDHEN and CDR2 is SYDVKM. In DNA form, the CDR3 reads TGTGCCAGCAGTTTCCAGGGGAGGGAGCCCCAGCATTTT. It codes for CASSFQGREPQHF.

The J gene is TRBJ1-1, the V gene TRBV7-9; 9 bases fit TRBD1. V trimming: 1 base; J trimming: 4 bases; junction bases outside the gene matches: 7. CDR1 is SEHNR, CDR2 FQNEAQ, per germline (reference sequence). There are 16 residues in the CDR3. The chain's CDR3 is CASSLDPGQGGTEAFF. In DNA, the CDR3 is TGTGCCAGCAGCTTAGATCCGGGACAGGGCGGCACTGAAGCTTTCTTT. The full variable domain, completed using reference TRBV7-9 and TRBJ1-1, is DTGVSQNPRHKITKRGQNVTFRCDPISEHNRLYWYRQTLGQGPEFLTYFQNEAQLEKSRLLSDRFSAERPKGSFSTLEIQRTEQGDSAMYLCASSLDPGQGGTEAFFGQGTRLTVV.

The chain uses TRBV6-1 and TRBJ2-7; unclear D gene. V was cut by 3 bases and J by 2 bases, with 17 bases left in between. Germline lookup yields CDR1 MNHNS and CDR2 SASEGT. The CDR3 is made up of 16 amino acids. Written as DNA, the CDR3 is TGTGCCAGCAGTGAGGCCGCATCCGTACCCGCCTACGAGCAGTACTTC. It translates to CASSEAASVPAYEQYF.

This chain joins TRBV28 and TRBJ2-5; 11 nucleotides agree with TRBD2. V was pared by 8 bases and J by 1 base, with 6 bases of the junction left unmatched. CDR1 MDHEN and CDR2 SYDVKM come from the germline V gene. CDR3 length: 15 residues. The CDR3 bases are TGTGCCAGCCAAGGGACTAGCGGAATCCAAGAGACCCAGTACTTC. It is translated as CASQGTSGIQETQYF.

This sequence joins TRBV30 and TRBJ1-6, with TRBD1 matching over 9 bases. The CDR3 sequence is 12 residues long. CDR1 GTSNPN and CDR2 SVGIG come from the germline V gene (reference sequence). V trimming: 8 bases; J trimming: 7 bases; junction bases outside the gene matches: 3. The CDR3 bases are TGTGCCGTGGACAGGGGCAATTCACCCCTCCACTTT. As protein: CAVDRGNSPLHF.

This clone was counted a single time. The J gene is TRBJ1-2, the V gene TRBV2, with D unresolved. Germline lookup yields CDR1 SNHLY and CDR2 FYNNEI. V was clipped by 5 bases and J by 6 bases, with 22 bases between them. There are 16 residues in the CDR3. CDR3 sequence (DNA): TGTGCCAGCAGTCACGGAAAGGCAGGCGCGTACAATGGCTACACCTTC. It specifies CASSHGKAGAYNGYTF.

The V and J genes are TRBV11-2 and TRBJ2-7; 10 nucleotides line up with TRBD1. Germline V CDR1 and CDR2: SGHAT, FQNNGV. CDR3 length: 15 residues. The junction had 4 bases not matched to a gene; V was cut back by 1 base and J by 4 bases. Here the CDR3 reads CASSLGQGALYEQYF. The CDR3 DNA is TGTGCCAGCAGCTTAGGACAGGGGGCACTTTACGAGCAGTACTTC. Full variable domain (remainder filled in from reference TRBV11-2 and TRBJ2-7): EAGVAQSPRYKIIEKRQSVAFWCNPISGHATLYWYQQILGQGPKLLIQFQNNGVVDDSQLPKDRFSAERLKGVDSTLKIQPAKLEDSAVYLCASSLGQGALYEQYFGPGTRLTVT.

The V gene is TRBV25-1, the J gene TRBJ1-1, with TRBD1 identical over 7 bases. CDR1 and CDR2 from the germline V gene are MGHDK and SYGVNS. The length of the CDR3 is 13 residues. V gave up 7 bases and J gave up 4 bases; unmatched junction bases: 6. CDR3 in DNA: TGTGCCAGCAACAGAGGGGGCGGCACTGAAGCTTTCTTT. The encoded protein is CASNRGGGTEAFF.

The chain carries TRBV19 and TRBJ1-1, with D hard to call. CDR1 is LNHDA, CDR2 SQIVND, per germline (reference sequence). This CDR3 is 12 amino acids long. The V end lost 7 bases, the J end lost 7 bases, and 13 bases lay between the germline ends. This CDR3 reads CASTPGYFEAFF. Written as DNA, the CDR3 is TGTGCCAGTACCCCGGGGTACTTTGAAGCTTTCTTT.

There are a few counts of this clone. CDR3 in amino acids: CAWSPGTGGRSYEQYF. The CDR3, as DNA: TGTGCCTGGAGCCCCGGGACAGGGGGTCGCTCCTACGAGCAGTACTTC. This chain joins TRBV30 and TRBJ2-7; 11 bases are a match to TRBD1. V shed 3 bases and J 0 bases; nucleotides not matched to a gene: 7. The CDR3 extends over 16 amino acids. From germline, CDR1 is GTSNPN and CDR2 SVGIG (reference sequence). The variable domain in full, with the rest retrieved from reference TRBV30 and TRBJ2-7, is SQTIHQWPATLVQPVGSPLSLECTVEGTSNPNLYWYRQAAGRGLQLLFYSVGIGQISSEVPQNLSASRPQDRQFILSSKKLLLSDSGFYLCAWSPGTGGRSYEQYFGPGTRLTVT.

The chain has TRBV27 and TRBJ2-7; 9 bases align to TRBD1. There are 14 residues in the CDR3. With V trimmed by 6 bases and J by 5 bases, 8 bases remained unmatched. CDR1 is MNHEY, CDR2 SMNVEV, per germline (reference sequence). The CDR3 nucleotides are TGTGCCAGCAGCCCGTCGGGACAGGGCCACGAGCAGTACTTC. The encoded protein is CASSPSGQGHEQYF.

This clone was picked up a small number of times. J is TRBJ1-5 and V is TRBV7-2; no reliable D call. V was pared by 4 bases and J by 2 bases, with 12 bases between. CDR3 length equals 15 residues. The germline gives CDR1 SGHTA, CDR2 FQGNSA. CDR3 DNA sequence: TGTGCCAGCAGCTCCCTCGGGTACGGCAATCAGCCCCAGCATTTT. Its protein product is CASSSLGYGNQPQHF.

The chain is built from TRBV7-2 and TRBJ2-2; 9 bases map to TRBD1. With V trimmed by 0 bases and J by 6 bases, 8 bases remained unmatched. There are 17 residues in the CDR3. CDR1 is SGHTA, CDR2 FQGNSA, per germline. Here the CDR3 reads CASSLAGGTGIPGELFF. The CDR3, as DNA: TGTGCCAGCAGCTTAGCAGGAGGGACAGGGATACCCGGGGAGCTGTTTTTT.

The chain uses TRBV28 and TRBJ1-1; TRBD1 agrees at 7 bases. With 6 bases clipped from V and 0 bases from J, the junction kept 4 bases outside the gene matches. This CDR3 region has 14 residues. Germline assignment: CDR1 MDHEN and CDR2 SYDVKM. The DNA for the CDR3 is TGTGCCAGCAGGCCGGGACAGATGAACACTGAAGCTTTCTTT. This encodes CASRPGQMNTEAFF. Full variable domain (outside the CDR3, taken from reference TRBV28 and TRBJ1-1): DVKVTQSSRYLVKRTGEKVFLECVQDMDHENMFWYRQDPGLGLRLIYFSYDVKMKEKGDIPEGYSVSREKKERFSLILESASTNQTSMYLCASRPGQMNTEAFFGQGTRLTVV.

This clone was detected a few times. V gene TRBV6-1 combines with J gene TRBJ2-7, with 9 bases aligning to TRBD1. Germline V lookup: CDR1 MNHNS, CDR2 SASEGT. The CDR3 contains 14 residues. V was clipped by 6 bases and J by 1 base; unmatched bases: 4. The DNA for the CDR3 is TGTGCCAGCAGGCGGGGACAGGGATCCTACGAGCAGTACTTC. Translation gives CASRRGQGSYEQYF.

CDR3 in DNA: TGCGCCAGCAGCTTATCTCAGGGGGCCTCCTACAATGAGCAGTTCTTC. It is translated as CASSLSQGASYNEQFF. V gene TRBV5-1 combines with J gene TRBJ2-1; 8 nucleotides agree with TRBD1. The germline gives CDR1 SGHRS, CDR2 YFSETQ. CDR3 length: 16 residues. Unmatched junction bases numbered 4, after V lost 2 bases and J lost 0 bases.

This clone was recorded only once. This sequence joins TRBV18 and TRBJ1-1; TRBD1 matches at 7 bases. Germline-derived CDR1 and CDR2 are KGHSH and LQKENI. The CDR3 runs to 13 residues. Germline trimming cut 6 bases from V and 4 bases from J; bases unmatched to any gene: 5. The CDR3 region is CASSLPGGTEAFF. Written as DNA, the CDR3 is TGTGCCAGCTCCCTCCCAGGGGGCACTGAAGCTTTCTTT.

The chain couples TRBV6-4 to TRBJ2-3; TRBD1 aligns across 11 bases. Trimming at V came to 3 bases and at J to 4 bases, leaving 6 bases not matched to a gene. The CDR3 extends over 16 amino acids. CDR1 is MRHNA, CDR2 SNTAGT, per germline. The CDR3 DNA is TGTGCCAGCAGTGAGGTCCCGGGACAGGGGGCAGATACGCAGTATTTT. Protein sequence: CASSEVPGQGADTQYF.

This sequence joins TRBV10-3 and TRBJ2-3; TRBD2 agrees at 10 bases. This CDR3 contains 18 residues. Unmatched junction bases numbered 9, after V lost 1 base and J lost 2 bases. CDR1 and CDR2 (germline): ENHRY, SYGVKD. The CDR3 loop is CAISELAGGRHLTDTQYF. The CDR3 region has the DNA TGTGCCATCAGTGAGTTAGCGGGAGGACGCCACCTCACAGATACGCAGTATTTT.

The CDR3 region has the DNA TGCGCCAGCAGCCAAGCGGTGGGGACAGGGGTTAGTGAAAAACTGTTTTTT. Translating gives CASSQAVGTGVSEKLFF. V is TRBV4-1 and J is TRBJ1-4; 10 bases are shared with TRBD1. CDR3 length: 17 amino acids. Germline-derived CDR1 and CDR2 are MGHRA and YSYEKL. V shed 1 base, J shed 7 bases, and the junction held 9 bases outside the gene matches.

The chain combines TRBV6-5 with TRBJ2-7, with 9 bases aligning to TRBD1. J was trimmed by 7 bases and V by 5 bases; bases with no gene match: 6. The germline V gene has CDR1 MNHEY and CDR2 SVGAGI. The CDR3 is 13 residues long. The CDR3, as DNA: TGTGCCAGCAGTCGGACAGGGGCGGGGGAGCAGTACTTC. This translates into CASSRTGAGEQYF.